These T cell receptor beta chains were read from a single sample in a study of blood T cell repertoires in COVID-19. The assay was immunoSEQ multiplex PCR, and TCRdb's table has in-frame clones only and misses some. The sample records about 200,000 clones, roughly 91% being singletons. Sequences were obtained from PBMCs or T cells enriched from blood (not recorded which). The receptor source for this set is a woman in her twenties or thirties with acute COVID-19. Each CDR3 is given with its conserved first and last residue. Each record gives: D gene, clone size, V gene, J gene, CDR3 DNA, CDR3 protein. D genes are given only for firm matches. The size field is filled for only some rows; it gives once, few, many or a size class.

>.|.|TRBV30|TRBJ1-2
TGTGCCTGGGCCCTGGGGAGGGATGGCTACACCTTC
CAWALGRDGYTF
>TRBD2|.|TRBV13|TRBJ2-1
TGTGCCAGCAGCTCCCGATGGACTAGCGGGGGAGAGTACAATGAGCAGTTCTTC
CASSSRWTSGGEYNEQFF
>.|.|TRBV27|TRBJ1-4
TGTGCCAGCAGTTTAAGTTGGACCGAGACAATCAGGGATGAAAAACTGTTTTTT
CASSLSWTETIRDEKLFF
>.|.|TRBV15|TRBJ1-5
TGTGCCACCAGCAGAGATAGCGGGAATCAGCCCCAGCATTTT
CATSRDSGNQPQHF
>TRBD2|.|TRBV7-8|TRBJ2-5
TGTGCCAGCAGCTACCCTCGGGGGGGGCCACCGGGGGAGACCCAGTACTTC
CASSYPRGGPPGETQYF
>TRBD1|.|TRBV5-4|TRBJ2-7
TGTGCCAGCAGCTCCCTCGGGACAGGGGCCTACGAGCAGTACTTC
CASSSLGTGAYEQYF
>.|.|TRBV19|TRBJ2-7
TGTGCCAGTAGTATAAGCCGGGACACCTACGAGCAGTACTTC
CASSISRDTYEQYF
>.|.|TRBV4-3|TRBJ1-1
TGCGCCAGCAGCGCCAACCGGGACTTCCCTTTGAACACTGAAGCTTTCTTT
CASSANRDFPLNTEAFF
>.|.|TRBV5-1|TRBJ1-1
TGCGCCAGCAGCTTGGGGTGGCAGGGGCCCCACACTGAAGCTTTCTTT
CASSLGWQGPHTEAFF
>.|once|TRBV15|TRBJ1-3
TGTGCCACCAGTGTTGAGTGGGGCGACAGGCGGTTCTCTGGAAACACCATATATTTT
CATSVEWGDRRFSGNTIYF
>TRBD1|.|TRBV29-1|TRBJ1-4
TGCAGCGTTGGGGACAGCCGGGCTAATGAAAAACTGTTTTTT
CSVGDSRANEKLFF
>TRBD1|.|TRBV5-1|TRBJ2-7
TGCGCCAGCAGCTTGGGGGACAGGGGAAACGAGCAGTACTTC
CASSLGDRGNEQYF
>.|.|TRBV7-9|TRBJ1-2
TGTGCCAGCAGCTTAAGTCGTCAGGGTACGGTTGGCTACACCTTC
CASSLSRQGTVGYTF
>.|once|TRBV19|TRBJ2-1
TGTGCCAGTAGTATAGCGCTAGCCAATGAGCAGTTCTTC
CASSIALANEQFF
>.|.|TRBV28|TRBJ2-5
TGTGCCACCTACTCAGGGAACCAAGAGACCCAGTACTTC
CATYSGNQETQYF
>.|.|TRBV5-5|TRBJ2-7
TGTGCCAGCAGCCTACAGTTCCCTATTTTGTTGGGCGAGCAGTACTTC
CASSLQFPILLGEQYF
>.|.|TRBV4-3|TRBJ1-2
TGCGCCAGCAGCCAAGACACAGGGCCCGGTGGCTACACCTTC
CASSQDTGPGGYTF
>TRBD2|.|TRBV27|TRBJ2-7
TGTGCCAGCAGTCTCTTCGGGGGGGGCGGATACGAGCAGTACTTC
CASSLFGGGGYEQYF
>TRBD2|few|TRBV7-2|TRBJ2-3
TGTGCCAGCAGCAAATCCGTCCTATGGCGGGGGGGCCACTCAGATACGCAGTATTTT
CASSKSVLWRGGHSDTQYF
>.|.|TRBV19|TRBJ1-6
TGTGCCAGTAGTAGTCGACAGGTCCCAGGCGGGCCCCTCCACTTT
CASSSRQVPGGPLHF
>.|.|TRBV5-4|TRBJ2-7
TGTGCCAGCACCCCCGGAGGACAGACACCCTACGAGCAGTACTTC
CASTPGGQTPYEQYF
>.|.|TRBV3-1/TRBV3-2|TRBJ1-2
TGTGCCAGCAGCTTGGGGCAGGCGAACTATGGCTACACCTTC
CASSLGQANYGYTF
>.|.|TRBV19|TRBJ1-5
TGTGCCAGTAGTATGGGCAGAGGGCTGGCGGAACGTTATAGCAATCAGCCCCAGCATTTT
CASSMGRGLAERYSNQPQHF
>TRBD1|.|TRBV18|TRBJ2-2
TGTGCCAGCTCGGCACAGGGGGTCGAGACCGGGGAGCTGTTTTTT
CASSAQGVETGELFF